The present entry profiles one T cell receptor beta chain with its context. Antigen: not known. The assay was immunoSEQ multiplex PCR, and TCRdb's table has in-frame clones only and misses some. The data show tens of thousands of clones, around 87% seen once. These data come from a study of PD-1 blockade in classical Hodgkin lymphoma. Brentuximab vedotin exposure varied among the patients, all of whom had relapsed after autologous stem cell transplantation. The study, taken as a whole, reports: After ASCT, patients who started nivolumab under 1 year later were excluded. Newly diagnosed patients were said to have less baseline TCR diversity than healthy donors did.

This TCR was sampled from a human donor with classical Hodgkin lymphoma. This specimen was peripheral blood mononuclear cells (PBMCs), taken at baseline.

The CDR3 bases are TGTGCCATCAGTGAAGACAGGGGCAGCTCCTACGAGCAGTACTTC. Its translation: CAISEDRGSSYEQYF. V is TRBV10-3 and J is TRBJ2-7, with 8 bases aligning to TRBD1. CDR1 is ENHRY, CDR2 SYGVKD, per germline. The J segment lost 0 bases and the V segment lost 3 bases, leaving 4 bases of the junction unmatched. This CDR3 region has 15 residues.